This T cell receptor (beta chain) was sequenced in a study of shared clonotypes between healthy human individuals. Method: immunoSEQ multiplex PCR; TCRdb's copy keeps in-frame clones and lacks some. The sample comprises about 1 million clones, about 75% of which are singletons, and 1.4% rests with the top ten. The germline gives CDR1 LGHNA, CDR2 YSLEER. Trimming removed 1 base at V and 0 bases at J, with 8 bases between. The CDR3 contains 15 residues. The receptor was derived from a man between 18 and 29 years old in good health. The gene calls are TRBV4-3 and TRBJ2-3; no clear D. Sequenced sample: memory CD4+ T cells sorted from blood. Subset of the sample: CD45RA-negative fraction. The chain's CDR3 is CASSQVLHSTDTQYF. CDR3 coding DNA: TGCGCCAGCAGCCAAGTCCTCCATAGCACAGATACGCAGTATTTT.